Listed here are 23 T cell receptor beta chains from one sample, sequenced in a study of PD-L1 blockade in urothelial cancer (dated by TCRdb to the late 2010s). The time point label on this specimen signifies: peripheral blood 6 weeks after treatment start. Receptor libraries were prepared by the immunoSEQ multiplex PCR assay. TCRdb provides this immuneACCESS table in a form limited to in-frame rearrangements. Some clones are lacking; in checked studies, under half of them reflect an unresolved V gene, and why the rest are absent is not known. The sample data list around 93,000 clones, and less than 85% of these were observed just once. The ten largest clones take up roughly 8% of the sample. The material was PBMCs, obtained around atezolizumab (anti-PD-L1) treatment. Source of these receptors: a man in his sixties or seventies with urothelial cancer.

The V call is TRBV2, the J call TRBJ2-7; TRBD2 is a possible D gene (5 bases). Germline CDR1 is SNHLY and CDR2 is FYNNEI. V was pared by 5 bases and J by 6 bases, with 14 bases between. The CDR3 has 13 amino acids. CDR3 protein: CASSRELPTEQYF. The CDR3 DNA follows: TGTGCCAGCAGTAGGGAGCTCCCAACCGAGCAGTACTTC.

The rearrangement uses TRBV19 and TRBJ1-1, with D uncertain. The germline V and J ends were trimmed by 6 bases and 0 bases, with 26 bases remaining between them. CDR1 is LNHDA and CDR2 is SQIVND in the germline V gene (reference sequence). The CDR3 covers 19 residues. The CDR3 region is CASSPVLRSGSYLNTEAFF. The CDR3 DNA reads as TGTGCCAGTAGCCCCGTCCTCCGGAGCGGCAGCTATTTGAACACTGAAGCTTTCTTT.

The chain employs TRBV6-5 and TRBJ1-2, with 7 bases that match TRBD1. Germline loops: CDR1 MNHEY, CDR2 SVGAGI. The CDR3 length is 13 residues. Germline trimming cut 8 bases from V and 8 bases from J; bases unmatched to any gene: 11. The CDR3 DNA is TGTGCCAGCCAAACCTACAGGGGCTGGGGCTACACCTTC. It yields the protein CASQTYRGWGYTF.

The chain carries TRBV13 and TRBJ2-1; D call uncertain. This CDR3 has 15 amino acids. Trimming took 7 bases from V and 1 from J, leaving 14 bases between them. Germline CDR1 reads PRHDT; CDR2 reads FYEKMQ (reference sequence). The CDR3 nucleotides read TGTGCCAGCAACGTTCCCGGGTTATCCTACAATGAGCAGTTCTTC. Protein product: CASNVPGLSYNEQFF. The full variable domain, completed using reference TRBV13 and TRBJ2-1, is AAGVIQSPRHLIKEKRETATLKCYPIPRHDTVYWYQQGPGQDPQFLISFYEKMQSDKGSIPDRFSAQQFSDYHSELNMSSLELGDSALYFCASNVPGLSYNEQFFGPGTRLTVL.

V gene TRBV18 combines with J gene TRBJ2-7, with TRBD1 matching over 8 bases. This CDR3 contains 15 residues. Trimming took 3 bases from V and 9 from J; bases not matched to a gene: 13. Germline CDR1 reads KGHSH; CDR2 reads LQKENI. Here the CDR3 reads CASSPPGTGPLGQYF. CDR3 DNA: TGTGCCAGCTCACCGCCCGGGACAGGACCTTTGGGGCAGTACTTC.

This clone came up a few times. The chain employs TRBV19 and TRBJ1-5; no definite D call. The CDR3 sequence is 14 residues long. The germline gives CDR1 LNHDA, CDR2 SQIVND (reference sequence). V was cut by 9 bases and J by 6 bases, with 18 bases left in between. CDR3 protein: CASHDIGRGQPQHF. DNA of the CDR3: TGTGCCAGCCACGACATAGGTCGGGGTCAGCCCCAGCATTTT. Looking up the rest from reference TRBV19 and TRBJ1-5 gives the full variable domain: DGGITQSPKYLFRKEGQNVTLSCEQNLNHDAMYWYRQDPGQGLRLIYYSQIVNDFQKGDIAEGYSVSREKKESFPLTVTSAQKNPTAFYLCASHDIGRGQPQHFGDGTRLSIL.

The CDR3 region has the DNA TGTGCCAGCAGTCCCTTTCAGGGGGAGCGAGGCTACACCTTC. It is translated as CASSPFQGERGYTF. The rearrangement links TRBV28 to TRBJ1-2; 7 nucleotides agree with TRBD1. Germline V gives CDR1 MDHEN, CDR2 SYDVKM. The CDR3 extends over 14 amino acids. The junction had 11 bases not matched to a gene; V was cut back by 5 bases and J by 8 bases.

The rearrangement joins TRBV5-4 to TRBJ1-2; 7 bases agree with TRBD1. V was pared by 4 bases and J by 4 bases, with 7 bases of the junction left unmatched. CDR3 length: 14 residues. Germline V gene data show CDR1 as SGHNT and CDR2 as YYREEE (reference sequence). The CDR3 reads CASSPGAGGYGYTF. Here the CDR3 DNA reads TGTGCCAGCAGCCCGGGCGCAGGGGGCTATGGCTACACCTTC.

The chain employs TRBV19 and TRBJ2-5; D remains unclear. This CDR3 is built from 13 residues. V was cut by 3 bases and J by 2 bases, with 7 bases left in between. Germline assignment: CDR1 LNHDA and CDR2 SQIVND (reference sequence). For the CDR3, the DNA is TGTGCCAGTAGTATGAGAGAACAAGAGACCCAGTACTTC. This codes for CASSMREQETQYF.

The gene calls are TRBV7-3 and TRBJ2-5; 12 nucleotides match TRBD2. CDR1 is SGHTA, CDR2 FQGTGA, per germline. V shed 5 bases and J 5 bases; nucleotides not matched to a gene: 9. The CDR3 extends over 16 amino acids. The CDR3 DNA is TGTGCCAGCAGCCCCTCTAGCGGGAGGGACGGGGAGACCCAGTACTTC. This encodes CASSPSSGRDGETQYF. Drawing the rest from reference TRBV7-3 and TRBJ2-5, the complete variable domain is GAGVSQTPSNKVTEKGKYVELRCDPISGHTALYWYRQSLGQGPEFLIYFQGTGAADDSGLPNDRFFAVRPEGSVSTLKIQRTERGDSAVYLCASSPSSGRDGETQYFGPGTRLLVL.

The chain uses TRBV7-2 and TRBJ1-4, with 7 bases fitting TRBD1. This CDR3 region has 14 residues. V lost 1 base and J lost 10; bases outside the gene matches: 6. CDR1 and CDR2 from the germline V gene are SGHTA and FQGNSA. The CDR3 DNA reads TGTGCCAGCAGCTTAGGAGGGGGCGTGGGAAAACTGTTTTTT. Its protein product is CASSLGGGVGKLFF.

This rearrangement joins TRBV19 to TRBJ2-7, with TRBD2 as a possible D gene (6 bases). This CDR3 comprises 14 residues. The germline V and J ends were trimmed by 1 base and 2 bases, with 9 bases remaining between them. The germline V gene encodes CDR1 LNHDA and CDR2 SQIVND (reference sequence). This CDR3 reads CASSIARDAYEQYF. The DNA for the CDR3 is TGTGCCAGTAGTATAGCGCGGGACGCCTACGAGCAGTACTTC.

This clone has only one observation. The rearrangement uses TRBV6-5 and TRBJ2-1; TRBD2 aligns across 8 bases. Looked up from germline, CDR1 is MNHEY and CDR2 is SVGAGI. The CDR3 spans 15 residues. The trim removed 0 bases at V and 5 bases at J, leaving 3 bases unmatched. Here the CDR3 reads CASSYSGTSDNEQFF. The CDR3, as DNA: TGTGCCAGCAGTTACTCCGGGACTAGTGACAATGAGCAGTTCTTC.

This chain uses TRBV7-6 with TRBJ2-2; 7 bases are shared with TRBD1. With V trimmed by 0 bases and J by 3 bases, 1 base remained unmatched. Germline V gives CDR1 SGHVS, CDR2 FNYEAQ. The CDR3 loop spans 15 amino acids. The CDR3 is CASSLAGGYTGELFF. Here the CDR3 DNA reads TGTGCCAGCAGCTTAGCAGGGGGCTACACCGGGGAGCTGTTTTTT. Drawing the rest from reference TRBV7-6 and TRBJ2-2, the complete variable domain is GAGVSQSPRYKVTKRGQDVALRCDPISGHVSLYWYRQALGQGPEFLTYFNYEAQQDKSGLPNDRFSAERPEGSISTLTIQRTEQRDSAMYRCASSLAGGYTGELFFGEGSRLTVL.

The CDR3 is CASSPTGANTGELFF. DNA of the CDR3: TGTGCCAGCAGCCCGACAGGAGCGAACACCGGGGAGCTGTTTTTT. The J gene is TRBJ2-2, the V gene TRBV2; D possibly corresponds to TRBD1 (6 bases). Per the germline V gene, CDR1 is SNHLY and CDR2 is FYNNEI. V was pared by 6 bases and J by 0 bases, with 11 bases between. This CDR3 is built from 15 residues.

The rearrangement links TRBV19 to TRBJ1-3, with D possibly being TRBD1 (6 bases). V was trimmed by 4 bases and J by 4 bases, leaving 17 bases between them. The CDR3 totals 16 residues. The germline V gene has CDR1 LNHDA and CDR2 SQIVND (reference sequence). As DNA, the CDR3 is TGTGCCAGTAGTACCCAGGCGACAGGCGGGGGAAACACCATATATTTT. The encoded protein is CASSTQATGGGNTIYF.

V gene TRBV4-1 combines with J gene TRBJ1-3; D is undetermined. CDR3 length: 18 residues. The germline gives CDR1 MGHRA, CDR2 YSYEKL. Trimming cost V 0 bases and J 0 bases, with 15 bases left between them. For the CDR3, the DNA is TGCGCCAGCAGCCAAGAATTTCCCGGCGGCCGCTCTGGAAACACCATATATTTT. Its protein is CASSQEFPGGRSGNTIYF.

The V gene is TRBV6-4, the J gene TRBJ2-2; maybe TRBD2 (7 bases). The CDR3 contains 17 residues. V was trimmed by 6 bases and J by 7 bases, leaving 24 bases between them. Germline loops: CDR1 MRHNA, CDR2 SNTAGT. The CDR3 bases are TGTGCCAGCAGCCCCGATGGGGGGGCGCGGCGGGGCGGGGAGCTGTTTTTT. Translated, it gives CASSPDGGARRGGELFF.

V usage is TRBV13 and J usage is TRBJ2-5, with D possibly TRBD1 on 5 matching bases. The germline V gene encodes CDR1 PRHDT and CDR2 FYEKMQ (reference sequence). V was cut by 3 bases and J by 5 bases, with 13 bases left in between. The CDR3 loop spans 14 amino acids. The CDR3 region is CASSLQGIRETQYF. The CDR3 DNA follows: TGTGCCAGCAGCTTGCAGGGCATTCGTGAGACCCAGTACTTC.

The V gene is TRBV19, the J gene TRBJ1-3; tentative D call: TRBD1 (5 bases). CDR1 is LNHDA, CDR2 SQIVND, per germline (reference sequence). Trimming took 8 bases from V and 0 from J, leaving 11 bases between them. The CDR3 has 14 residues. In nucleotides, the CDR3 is TGTGCCAGTCGACAGCGTTTCTCTGGAAACACCATATATTTT. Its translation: CASRQRFSGNTIYF.

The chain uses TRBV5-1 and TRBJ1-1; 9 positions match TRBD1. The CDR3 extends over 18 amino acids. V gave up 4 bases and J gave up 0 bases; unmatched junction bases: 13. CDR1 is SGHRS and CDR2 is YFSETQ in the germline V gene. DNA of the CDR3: TGCGCCAGCAGCGCCTACAGGGGGCTGCGTGATATGAACACTGAAGCTTTCTTT. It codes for CASSAYRGLRDMNTEAFF.

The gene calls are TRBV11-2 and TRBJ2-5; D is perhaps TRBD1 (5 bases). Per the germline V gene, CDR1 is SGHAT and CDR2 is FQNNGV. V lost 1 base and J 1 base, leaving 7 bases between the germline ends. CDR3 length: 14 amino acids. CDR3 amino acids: CASSLGGGQETQYF. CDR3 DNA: TGTGCCAGCAGCTTAGGGGGCGGCCAAGAGACCCAGTACTTC. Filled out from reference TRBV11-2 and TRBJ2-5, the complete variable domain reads EAGVAQSPRYKIIEKRQSVAFWCNPISGHATLYWYQQILGQGPKLLIQFQNNGVVDDSQLPKDRFSAERLKGVDSTLKIQPAKLEDSAVYLCASSLGGGQETQYFGPGTRLLVL.

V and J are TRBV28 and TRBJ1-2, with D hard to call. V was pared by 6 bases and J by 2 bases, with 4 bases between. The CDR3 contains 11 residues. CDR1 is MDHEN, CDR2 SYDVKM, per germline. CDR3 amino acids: CASRTNYGYTF. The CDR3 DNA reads TGTGCCAGCAGGACAAACTATGGCTACACCTTC.